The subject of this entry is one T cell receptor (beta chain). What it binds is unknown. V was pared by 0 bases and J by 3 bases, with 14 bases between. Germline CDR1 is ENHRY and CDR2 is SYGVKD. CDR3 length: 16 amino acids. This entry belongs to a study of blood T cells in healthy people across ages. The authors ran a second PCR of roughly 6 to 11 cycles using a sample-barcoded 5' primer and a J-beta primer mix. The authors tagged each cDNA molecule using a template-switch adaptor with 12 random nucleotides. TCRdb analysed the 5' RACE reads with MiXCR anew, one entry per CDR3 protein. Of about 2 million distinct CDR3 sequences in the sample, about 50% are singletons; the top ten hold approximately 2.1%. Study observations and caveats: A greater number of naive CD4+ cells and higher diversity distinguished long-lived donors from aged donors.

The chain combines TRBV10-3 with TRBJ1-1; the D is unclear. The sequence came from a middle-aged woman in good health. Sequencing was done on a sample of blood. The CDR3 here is CAISESSGVADTEAFF. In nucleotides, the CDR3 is TGTGCCATCAGTGAGTCGAGTGGGGTGGCCGACACTGAAGCTTTCTTT.